One sample yielded the 31 T cell receptor beta chains listed below, sequenced in a study of T cells in Graves' hyperthyroidism and ophthalmopathy. Regions amplified from RNA transcripts were the TCR beta CDR3 regions. In the first-round RT-PCR of the TCR CDR3, the HTBI primer set was used. Using its own MiXCR run on the multiplex PCR reads, TCRdb lists one record per CDR3 protein. The data show around 340,000 distinct CDR3 sequences, roughly 18% seen once. The material sequenced was blood. These receptor sequences come from a woman aged 45-59 years with Graves' hyperthyroidism.

This clonotype was counted a few times. The V call is TRBV6-1, the J call TRBJ2-7, with 7 positions matching TRBD2. The CDR3 is made up of 14 amino acids. Germline-derived CDR1 and CDR2 are MNHNS and SASEGT. The J segment lost 4 bases and the V segment lost 3 bases, leaving 6 bases of the junction unmatched. The CDR3 nucleotides read TGTGCCAGCAGTGACCTGGGACTATCTTACGAGCAGTACGTC. Translated: CASSDLGLSYEQYV.

This clonotype was recorded a few times. The chain links TRBV9 to TRBJ2-5, with TRBD1 matching 9 bases. The trim removed 0 bases at V and 5 bases at J, leaving 2 bases unmatched. The CDR3 is 14 residues long. Germline V gene lookup returns CDR1 SGDLS and CDR2 YYNGEE. In DNA, the CDR3 is TGTGCCAGCAGCGTAGACAGGGGGCTGGAGACCCAGTACTTC. Its translation is CASSVDRGLETQYF.

This clonotype turned up a few times. The chain couples TRBV6-1 to TRBJ1-2, with 9 bases identical to TRBD1. CDR1 and CDR2 (germline): MNHNS, SASEGT. This CDR3 is 15 amino acids long. V shed 3 bases and J 6 bases; nucleotides not matched to a gene: 8. CDR3 sequence reads: CASSDTGGAGDGYTF. CDR3 coding DNA: TGTGCCAGCAGTGATACAGGGGGCGCCGGAGATGGCTACACCTTC.

The chain has TRBV28 and TRBJ2-5, with a possible D match to TRBD1 (5 bases). Trimming removed 5 bases at V and 5 bases at J, with 21 bases between. CDR1 is MDHEN and CDR2 is SYDVKM in the germline V gene. This CDR3 region has 16 residues. CDR3 DNA: TGTGCCAGCAGTCCCAGGGCGGACGGATATCGGGAGACCCAGTACTTC. It is translated as CASSPRADGYRETQYF.

The table lists this clonotype with many counts. The V gene is TRBV5-1, the J gene TRBJ2-1; D not certain. The CDR3 is made up of 13 amino acids. The V end lost 0 bases, the J end lost 7 bases, and 8 bases lay between the germline ends. CDR1 is SGHRS, CDR2 YFSETQ, per germline. The CDR3 is CASSLAWSNEQFF. CDR3 bases: TGCGCCAGCAGCTTGGCCTGGTCGAATGAGCAGTTCTTC.

This clonotype was found many times. The rearrangement links TRBV6-1 to TRBJ2-2; D is unclear. CDR3 length: 16 amino acids. The germline gives CDR1 MNHNS, CDR2 SASEGT. Trimming removed 5 bases at V and 0 bases at J, with 13 bases between. The CDR3 sequence is CASSTVGISNTGELFF. CDR3 in DNA: TGTGCCAGCAGTACCGTTGGGATCTCGAACACCGGGGAGCTGTTTTTT.

This clonotype came up many times. This chain uses TRBV3-1 with TRBJ1-4, with 7 bases aligning to TRBD1. This CDR3 has 12 amino acids. Trimming cost V 6 bases and J 7 bases; bases outside gene matches: 2. Germline lookup yields CDR1 LGHDT and CDR2 YNNKEL (reference sequence). CDR3 sequence reads: CASRTGSEKLFF. The CDR3 DNA is TGTGCCAGCAGGACAGGGAGTGAAAAACTGTTTTTT.

This rearrangement joins TRBV14 to TRBJ1-5; no clear D. Germline CDR1 reads SGHDN; CDR2 reads FVKESK. V was trimmed by 3 bases and J by 5 bases, leaving 11 bases between them. CDR3 length equals 14 residues. CDR3 loop: CASSHAGRDQPQHF. The DNA of the CDR3 is TGTGCCAGCAGCCACGCGGGTAGAGATCAGCCCCAGCATTTT.

Note on this clonotype: This may arise from a read error, as a much more abundant clone is one base away. The gene calls are TRBV27 and TRBJ1-1; D remains unclear. This CDR3 is 13 amino acids long. CDR1 MNHEY and CDR2 SMNVEV come from the germline V gene (reference sequence). Trimming shortened V by 4 bases and J by 0 bases, and 6 bases separated the two germline ends. DNA of the CDR3: TGTGCCAGCAGTTACAGTATGAACACTGAAGCTTTCTTT. Its protein is CASSYSMNTEAFF.

This clonotype turned up a few times. The chain carries TRBV20-1 and TRBJ2-1; 14 positions match TRBD2. Germline V gene sequence: CDR1 DFQATT, CDR2 SNEGSKA (reference sequence). Trimming cost V 7 bases and J 7 bases; bases outside gene matches: 9. The CDR3 sequence is 15 residues long. The CDR3 reads CSVATSGRGGNEQFF. CDR3 sequence (DNA): TGCAGTGTCGCGACTAGCGGGAGGGGAGGTAATGAGCAGTTCTTC.

There are a few counts of this clonotype. CDR3 nucleotides: TGCAGTGCTAGAAAGCGGTCCTCCTACAATGAGCAGTTCTTC. It yields the protein CSARKRSSYNEQFF. The chain couples TRBV20-1 to TRBJ2-1, with TRBD2 as a possible D gene (5 bases). V lost 2 bases to trimming and J lost 0 bases, with 8 bases between them. CDR1 and CDR2 from the germline V gene are DFQATT and SNEGSKA (reference sequence). This CDR3 is built from 14 residues.

The CDR3 reads CAWSEPGAQSGELFF. CDR3 DNA sequence: TGTGCCTGGAGCGAGCCCGGAGCCCAATCCGGGGAGCTGTTTTTT. The chain uses TRBV30 and TRBJ2-2; D gene ambiguous. V lost 3 bases to trimming and J lost 6 bases, with 17 bases between them. The V gene's germline CDR1 is GTSNPN and CDR2 SVGIG (reference sequence). The CDR3 is 15 amino acids.

This clonotype was counted a single time. The CDR3: CSASEGSYEQYF. The CDR3 DNA is TGCAGTGCTAGTGAGGGTTCCTACGAGCAGTACTTC. V and J are TRBV20-1 and TRBJ2-7, with D possibly TRBD2 on 5 matching bases. This CDR3 is 12 amino acids long. Trimming removed 3 bases from V and 1 base from J, with 7 bases in between. CDR1 and CDR2 from the germline V gene are DFQATT and SNEGSKA (reference sequence).

This clonotype was detected many times. The chain recombines TRBV11-2 with TRBJ2-7; no definite D call. The V gene lost 1 base and the J gene lost 0 bases, with 10 bases spanning the gap. CDR1 is SGHAT and CDR2 is FQNNGV in the germline V gene. The CDR3 loop spans 15 amino acids. The CDR3 DNA is TGTGCCAGCAGCTTAGGCCCCAGTCCCTCCTACGAGCAGTACGTC. Its translation: CASSLGPSPSYEQYV.

This clonotype came up a few times. This chain joins TRBV20-1 and TRBJ2-7, with TRBD2 matching 10 bases. CDR3 length: 13 amino acids. Per germline, CDR1 DFQATT and CDR2 SNEGSKA (reference sequence). CDR3 nucleotide sequence: TGCAGCCCAAAAGTAGCGGGAGGTTACGAGCAGTACTTC. It is translated as CSPKVAGGYEQYF.

This clonotype was picked up a small number of times. The chain employs TRBV6-5 and TRBJ2-1; 8 positions agree with TRBD2. Germline CDR1 is MNHEY and CDR2 is SVGAGI. V lost 2 bases, J lost 5 bases, and 11 bases stayed unmatched. This CDR3 spans 17 amino acids. As DNA, the CDR3 is TGTGCCAGCAGTTACCCGGCTAGCGGGTATGAGAACAATGAGCAGTTCTTC. Translation gives CASSYPASGYENNEQFF.

The chain uses TRBV9 and TRBJ2-3; D possibly corresponds to TRBD2 (7 bases). The V gene's germline CDR1 is SGDLS and CDR2 YYNGEE. V shed 6 bases and J shed 2 bases, with 19 bases lying between them. This CDR3 has 16 amino acids. CDR3 in DNA: TGTGCCAGCACCCTAACGGGGGGCAGCCTCACAGATACGCAGTATTTT. Encoded protein: CASTLTGGSLTDTQYF. The entire variable domain, with the rest obtained from reference TRBV9 and TRBJ2-3, is as follows: DSGVTQTPKHLITATGQRVTLRCSPRSGDLSVYWYQQSLDQGLQFLIQYYNGEERAKGNILERFSAQQFPDLHSELNLSSLELGDSALYFCASTLTGGSLTDTQYFGPGTRLTVL.

The chain couples TRBV3-1 to TRBJ1-2; no firm D call. The CDR3 loop spans 18 amino acids. The V end was cut by 0 bases, the J end by 3 bases, with 20 bases between. Germline lookup yields CDR1 LGHDT and CDR2 YNNKEL (reference sequence). The CDR3 region has the DNA TGTGCCAGCAGCCAAGATAGGCCAGGCCGGTATTTTGACTATGGCTACACCTTC. It specifies CASSQDRPGRYFDYGYTF.

Concerning this clonotype itself: This sequence may be a read error, since a much larger clone differs from it by one base. The chain uses TRBV20-1 and TRBJ2-7; D remains ambiguous. The length of the CDR3 is 13 residues. Germline V gives CDR1 DFQATT, CDR2 SNEGSKA (reference sequence). The CDR3 sequence: CSAQTKVTYKQYF. In DNA form, the CDR3 reads TGCAGTGCTCAAACGAAAGTTACCTACAAGCAGTACTTC.

V usage is TRBV24-1 and J usage is TRBJ2-6; D is tentatively TRBD1 or TRBD2 (5 bases each). The length of the CDR3 is 16 residues. V lost 4 bases to trimming and J lost 2 bases, with 11 bases between them. Germline V gene sequence: CDR1 KGHDR, CDR2 SFDVKD. CDR3 DNA sequence: TGTGCCACCAGTGAGAACCGGGGCGCTGGGGCCAACGTCCTGACTTTC. Its translation is CATSENRGAGANVLTF.

The V call is TRBV30, the J call TRBJ2-6; no firm D call. V was trimmed by 3 bases and J by 1 base, leaving 7 bases between them. This CDR3 spans 14 amino acids. The germline V gene has CDR1 GTSNPN and CDR2 SVGIG (reference sequence). CDR3 nucleotide sequence: TGTGCCTGGAGACTGGGGTCTGGGGCCAACGTCCTGACTTTC. It is translated as CAWRLGSGANVLTF.

V and J are TRBV6-2 or TRBV6-3 and TRBJ1-5; 8 positions match TRBD1. The CDR3 is made up of 15 amino acids. In germline, CDR1 is MNHEY, CDR2 SVGEGT. With 11 bases clipped from V and 0 bases from J, the junction kept 9 bases outside the gene matches. This CDR3 reads CALGQGYNSNQPQHF. In DNA, the CDR3 is TGTGCCCTAGGACAGGGTTATAATAGCAATCAGCCCCAGCATTTT.

This clonotype turned up a few times. The V call is TRBV20-1, the J call TRBJ2-1; D might be TRBD2 (5 bases). The ends were cut back, 2 bases at V and 12 bases at J, with 17 bases in the middle. Germline-derived CDR1 and CDR2 are DFQATT and SNEGSKA (reference sequence). CDR3 length: 13 amino acids. The CDR3 DNA follows: TGCAGTGCTAGACCGACTAAGCGCGAGGGGCAGTTCTTC. Its translation is CSARPTKREGQFF.

This clonotype was observed a few times. This chain connects TRBV29-1 to TRBJ1-4, with D perhaps matching TRBD1 (5 bases). The CDR3 covers 13 residues. Germline values: CDR1 SQVTM, CDR2 ANQGSEA. Trimming removed 0 bases from V and 3 bases from J, with 5 bases in between. CDR3 loop: CSVEEGANEKLFF. CDR3 DNA: TGCAGCGTTGAAGAGGGGGCTAATGAAAAACTGTTTTTT.

This clonotype came up many times. The rearrangement joins TRBV18 to TRBJ1-1; 8 bases agree with TRBD1. This CDR3 comprises 14 residues. Trimming removed 6 bases from V and 3 bases from J; junction bases left unmatched: 6. Looked up from germline, CDR1 is KGHSH and CDR2 is LQKENI. Here the CDR3 DNA reads TGTGCCAGCTCGTCTTCAGGGGGCGACACTGAAGCTTTCTTT. Translated, it gives CASSSSGGDTEAFF.

The sample holds a few counts of this clonotype. J is TRBJ2-2 and V is TRBV19; D gene uncertain. V was trimmed by 7 bases and J by 6 bases, leaving 9 bases between them. The CDR3 is 12 amino acids. Per the germline V gene, CDR1 is LNHDA and CDR2 is SQIVND (reference sequence). The CDR3 region has the DNA TGTGCCAGTATACGATGGCCCGGGGAGCTGTTTTTT. Translation: CASIRWPGELFF.

Here the CDR3 DNA reads TGTGCCAGCATGTACAGGGGCCACTCTGGAAACACCATATATTTT. Protein sequence: CASMYRGHSGNTIYF. The chain carries TRBV6-2 or TRBV6-3 and TRBJ1-3; 7 positions agree with TRBD1. With 7 bases clipped from V and 0 bases from J, the junction kept 6 bases outside the gene matches. Germline CDR1 is MNHEY and CDR2 is SVGEGT. This CDR3 comprises 15 residues.

This clonotype has a handful of counts. This chain uses TRBV27 with TRBJ2-3; weak D call: TRBD2 (6 bases). Looked up from germline, CDR1 is MNHEY and CDR2 is SMNVEV (reference sequence). Trimming took 6 bases from V and 3 from J, leaving 19 bases between them. The CDR3 is 16 amino acids. CDR3 sequence reads: CASSQIGGQGTDTQYF. In DNA, the CDR3 is TGTGCCAGCAGCCAAATCGGGGGTCAGGGTACAGATACGCAGTATTTT.

Of note for this clonotype: Since a much larger clone is just one base distant, this may be a read error. The chain carries TRBV12-3 or TRBV12-4 and TRBJ2-7; D perhaps matches TRBD2 (6 bases). The CDR3 spans 12 residues. CDR3: CARRMTGLEQYF. CDR3 in DNA: TGTGCCCGCAGAATGACGGGACTCGAGCAGTACTTC.

Here the CDR3 DNA reads TGTGCCTGGAGTGTCCGCCCCACCAACTTAAAACGGGGCACTGAAGCTTTCTTT. Amino acid sequence: CAWSVRPTNLKRGTEAFF. The V call is TRBV30, the J call TRBJ1-1; no firm D call. CDR3 length equals 18 residues. Germline values: CDR1 GTSNPN, CDR2 SVGIG (reference sequence). Between the trimmed V and J ends, which lost 0 bases and 4 bases, there was a span of 24 bases. Complete variable domain (other parts from reference TRBV30 and TRBJ1-1): SQTIHQWPATLVQPVGSPLSLECTVEGTSNPNLYWYRQAAGRGLQLLFYSVGIGQISSEVPQNLSASRPQDRQFILSSKKLLLSDSGFYLCAWSVRPTNLKRGTEAFFGQGTRLTVV.

This clonotype was seen only a few times. The chain is built from TRBV20-1 and TRBJ1-6; 8 bases fit TRBD1. Trimming at V came to 0 bases and at J to 8 bases, leaving 6 bases not matched to a gene. The CDR3 totals 15 residues. Germline V gene lookup returns CDR1 DFQATT and CDR2 SNEGSKA (reference sequence). CDR3 DNA: TGCAGTGCTAGAGATTGGGGACAGGAGGATTCACCCCTCCACTTT. Translation gives CSARDWGQEDSPLHF.